This TCR beta chain was observed in a study of cytomegalovirus exposure and HLA in healthy donors (dated by TCRdb to the late 2010s). Regarding the research as a whole: An earlier analysis of approximately 600 of the donors reported 276 Gb of sequence data and 120 million or so unique TCR beta sequences from about 179 million T cells. In a later genetic analysis, genome-wide SNP genotypes for about 55% of the roughly 670 donors were used, and that subset was treated as a discovery cohort. Every repertoire in the discovery cohort had been generated on one and the same sequencing platform. An earlier analysis of approximately 500 of the donors applied high-throughput TCR beta sequencing to assess whether each TCR beta V gene segment acted as functional or pseudogenic. The study combined high-throughput TCR immunosequencing, statistical association of individual TCRs with disease status, and machine learning to predict cytomegalovirus infection status. Donor age, sex, ethnicity and CMV serostatus were compiled alongside the repertoire data. Besides the first cohort of roughly 640 subjects, a separate validation cohort made up of 120 different subjects was used. The study used immunosequencing to profile the T cell repertoires of more than 650 subjects and linked those repertoires to cytomegalovirus serostatus. A later analysis re-examined previously published TCR beta repertoires from more than 550 donors and added high-resolution HLA genotyping to investigate patterns of TCR occurrence. Rather than drawing on any new phenotypic data, the later analysis identified candidate immune exposures from TCR beta sequences and the way those sequences occurred across donors. The genetic ancestry cluster associated with self-reported Caucasian donors included around 76% of the approximately 400 genotyped donors. The number of typed donors differed by locus: about 620-640 for A, B, C, DRB1 and DQB1; 522 for DQA1; 606 for DPA1; and around 450 for DPB1. Among under 450 genotyped donors of the cohort, an average of roughly 240,000 unique TCR beta nucleotide sequences were sequenced per donor, about a sixth of them non-productive. The study aimed to test whether cataloging public T cell receptors could reveal signatures of past pathogen exposure. HLA typing covered class I and class II loci at four-digit resolution. Approximately 300 gigabases of sequencing data and approximately 85 million unique TCR sequences were included in an early release covering about 620 HLA-typed donors. Several DR-DQ haplotypes were treated as single units for association and clustering because of strong linkage in the cohort.

Overall study results and their limits: Strong co-occurrence of HLA alleles, especially DR and DQ, made assigning TCR associations to individual alleles difficult. In a later analysis, TCR association rates were found to vary across HLA loci, with the most associated TCRs seen for DRB1 alleles and the fewest for HLA-C alleles. Compared with equally common non-associated chains, HLA-associated TCR beta chains in a later analysis were more clonally expanded and had lower generation probabilities. Several of the top co-occurrence clusters appeared to be linked to parvovirus B19, influenza, CMV and Epstein-Barr virus, according to a later analysis. The authors suggested that the approach could potentially be extended to other disease states and immunological phenotypes. Because some donors lacked HLA typing at each locus, the association tests relied only on the typed subset. A cluster of highly shared sequence variants was judged likely to represent a technical artifact of the sequencing pipeline. Linkage disequilibrium might explain the correlated functional status among segregating V segments, but an unknown experimental factor could not be ruled out. Presence/absence analyses assumed roughly uniform sequencing depth across donors, an assumption that may not hold. Some IMGT-functional V segments, including TRBV6-2 and TRBV6-3, could not be told apart with the 87-base-pair reads, so those segments were excluded. According to a later genetic analysis, donors in an Asian-associated ancestry cluster had fewer N-insertions in productive TCRs than the approximately 650-donor mean. The study gave a list of about 160 TCR beta chains associated with cytomegalovirus. Only TCR beta chains were sequenced in this cohort, and the absence of alpha or paired-chain data limited detectable features. At a false discovery rate of 0.05, a later analysis linked 15,000 to 20,000 TCR beta sequences to specific HLA alleles. Across donors, most TCR sequences were observed very rarely, whereas some public TCRs were present in many individuals. The only immune exposure information available for the cohort was CMV serostatus. A further reported finding was that TCR beta sequences accurately predicted the HLA-A and HLA-B alleles for most subjects in the first cohort. A later analysis found that most CMV-associated TCR beta chains appeared HLA-restricted, with HLA associations seemingly driven largely by CMV exposure. An earlier analysis of approximately 540 of the donors showed that most TCR beta V segments appeared in productive rearrangements either about 90% or about 30% of the time, which broadly matched IMGT annotations. A few of the identified cytomegalovirus-associated TCR beta chains were confirmed in vitro to be specific for cytomegalovirus antigens. In both the original and validation cohorts, the classifier was reported to diagnose cytomegalovirus status with high specificity and sensitivity. A later genetic analysis associated a missense DCLRE1C variant with V-gene and J-gene trimming of TCR beta chains, and an independent cohort replicated the association. Because counts were too low, some 17 rarely observed V segments, including chromosome 9 orphons, were excluded from the earlier analysis of several hundred of the donors.

Taken from the germline V gene (reference sequence), the CDR1 and CDR2 loops are LNHNV and YYDKDF. Trimming takes 4 bases off V and 6 bases off J; junction bases not matched to a gene: 2. The CDR3 spans 12 residues, from the cysteine through the phenylalanine. Only the CDR3 DNA is retained, 36 bases long and in frame from the first base. This clone was observed a single time. Its antigen is unknown. No much larger clone exists at a distance of one base, and base qualities are not known. Libraries came from the immunoSEQ multiplex PCR assay. A mixture of 60 forward primers for TCR Vbeta segments and 13 reverse primers for TCR Jbeta segments was used in the multiplex PCR. The CDR3 region of rearranged TCR beta genes was amplified from genomic DNA with a multiplex PCR assay. Amplified TCR beta libraries were sequenced as 87-base-pair reads on the Illumina HiSeq System. The authors processed their data as follows. A later analysis counted 75 million to 100 million unique TCR beta chains across the 690 or so repertoires, and roughly 11 million of these chains were shared by at least two donors. Raw reads were error-corrected and collapsed into unique sequences with a nearest-neighbor algorithm that merged closely related sequences to remove PCR and sequencing errors. V, D and J gene segments were assigned by aligning CDR3 sequences to IMGT reference sequences. Each retained sequence needed at least a six-nucleotide match to both a V gene segment and a J gene segment. A rearrangement counted as productive if the CDR3 had no stop codons and remained in frame with V and J, and every other rearrangement counted as non-productive. CDR3 was defined by IMGT convention, running from the second conserved V-encoded cysteine to the conserved J-encoded phenylalanine. The earlier analysis of approximately 590 of the donors excluded any sequence lacking an unambiguous match to a single V gene segment. An earlier analysis of about 600 of the donors called V segments functional above 56.7% productive rearrangements and segregating when the between-donor standard deviation exceeded 5%. A statistical classification framework was developed to diagnose cytomegalovirus status using the catalog of TCR beta chain sequences. V and J gene assignment, in a later analysis, came from comparing TCR nucleotide sequences with IMGT/GENE-DB human TR gene sequences. A later analysis assigned CDR3 sequences and most-parsimonious VDJ recombination scenarios with the TCRdist pipeline. A later analysis defined each TCR beta chain by its CDR3 amino acid sequence plus V-gene family, and excluded reads lacking a unique V-gene family. A later analysis removed 592 highly shared, low-generation-probability nucleotide sequences to deal with suspected cross-contamination and a sequencing artifact. A later analysis calculated a clonal expansion index for each public chain from normalized within-repertoire ranks of inferred template counts. Generation probabilities in a later analysis came from a VDJ recombination model fitted to out-of-frame rearrangements, and those results were checked against IGoR. Hypergeometric tests were used in a later analysis to score TCR-TCR, TCR-HLA and TCR-CMV co-occurrence, with a repertoire-size bias correction applied to the TCR pairs. In a later analysis, false discovery rates were estimated by permuting HLA or CMV assignments 20 times. In a later analysis, co-occurring TCRs were grouped using DBSCAN, with TCRdist sequence similarity added in when clustering inside HLA-allele-positive subsets. Co-occurrence clustering excluded repertoires with fewer than 30,000 or more than 120,000 public chains, plus five with anomalous nucleotide sharing. TCRdb carries this immuneACCESS record with in-frame sequences only. Its versions omit some clonotypes, under half of them owing to an unresolved V gene in the studies checked, with the rest unexplained. That table supplies the V and J calls and clone size; D and trimming were determined from the DNA. In this sample the table shows fewer than 140,000 clones, roughly four fifths of which occur a single time. Under 2% of the sample goes to the ten largest clones.

The cohort consisted of 666 healthy bone marrow donors. All cohort members were sampled while nominally healthy, although unrecorded immune exposures were likely present. The donor was CMV seronegative and was included in the group of around 320 seronegative cohort members. Each donor provided a peripheral blood sample, and peripheral blood mononuclear cells were used for TCR beta sequencing. Genomic DNA extraction from the blood cell samples was performed with the Qiagen DNeasy Blood Extraction Kit. The source is a middle-aged man in good health and CMV-seronegative. Material for sequencing was PBMCs. The rearrangement joined TRBV15 to TRBJ1-2; TRBD1 lines up with 7 middle nucleotides. The base sequence is TGTGCCACCAGCAAAGGGGGCGATGGCTACACCTTC. It is translated as CATSKGGDGYTF.